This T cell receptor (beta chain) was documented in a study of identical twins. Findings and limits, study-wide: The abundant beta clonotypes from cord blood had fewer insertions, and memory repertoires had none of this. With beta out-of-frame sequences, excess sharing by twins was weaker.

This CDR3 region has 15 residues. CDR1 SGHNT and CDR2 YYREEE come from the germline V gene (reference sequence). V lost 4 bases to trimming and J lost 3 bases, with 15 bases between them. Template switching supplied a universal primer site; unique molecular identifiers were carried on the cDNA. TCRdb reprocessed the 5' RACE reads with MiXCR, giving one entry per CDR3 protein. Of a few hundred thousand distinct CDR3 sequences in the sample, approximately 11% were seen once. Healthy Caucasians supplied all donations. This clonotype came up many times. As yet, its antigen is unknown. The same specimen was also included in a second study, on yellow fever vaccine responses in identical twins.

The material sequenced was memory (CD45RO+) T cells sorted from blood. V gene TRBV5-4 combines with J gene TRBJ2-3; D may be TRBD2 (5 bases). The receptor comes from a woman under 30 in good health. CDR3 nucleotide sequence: TGTGCCAGCAGCCGGTCCAGCGGAGAGACAGATACGCAGTATTTT. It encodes CASSRSSGETDTQYF.